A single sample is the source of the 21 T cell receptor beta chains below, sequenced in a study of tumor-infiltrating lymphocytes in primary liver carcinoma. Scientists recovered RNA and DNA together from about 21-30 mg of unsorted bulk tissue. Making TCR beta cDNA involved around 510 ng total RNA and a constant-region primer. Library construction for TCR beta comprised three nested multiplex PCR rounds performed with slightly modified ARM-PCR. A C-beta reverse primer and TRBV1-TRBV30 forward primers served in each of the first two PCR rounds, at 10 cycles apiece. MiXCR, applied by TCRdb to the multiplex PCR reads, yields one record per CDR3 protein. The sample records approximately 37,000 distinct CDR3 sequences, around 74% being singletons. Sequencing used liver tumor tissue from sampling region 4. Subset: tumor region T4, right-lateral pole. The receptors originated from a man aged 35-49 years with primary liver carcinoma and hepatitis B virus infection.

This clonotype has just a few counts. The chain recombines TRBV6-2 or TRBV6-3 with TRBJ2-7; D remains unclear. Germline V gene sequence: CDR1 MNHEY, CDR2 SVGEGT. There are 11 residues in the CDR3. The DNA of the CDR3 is TGTGTCCTCAGCGCCGGTTGCGAGCAGTACTTC. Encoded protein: CVLSAGCEQYF.

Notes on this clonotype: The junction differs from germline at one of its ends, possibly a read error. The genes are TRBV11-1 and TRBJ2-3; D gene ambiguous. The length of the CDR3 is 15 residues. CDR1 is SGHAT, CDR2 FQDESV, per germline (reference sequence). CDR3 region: CASSPRHGLTDTQYF. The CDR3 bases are TGTGCAAGCAGTCCGAGACACGGATTAACGGATACGCAGTATTTT.

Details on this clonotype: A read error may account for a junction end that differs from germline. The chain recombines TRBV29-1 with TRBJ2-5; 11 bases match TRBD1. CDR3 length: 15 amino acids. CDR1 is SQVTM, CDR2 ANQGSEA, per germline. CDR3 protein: CSVGADRGRAETQHF. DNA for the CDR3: TGCAGCGTTGGAGCGGACAGGGGGCGAGCAGAGACCCAGCATTTC.

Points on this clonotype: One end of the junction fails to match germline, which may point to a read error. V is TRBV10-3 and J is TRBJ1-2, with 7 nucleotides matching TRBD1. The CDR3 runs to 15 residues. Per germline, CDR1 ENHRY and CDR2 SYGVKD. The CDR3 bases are TGTGCCATCAGGTCCTCCGGGACAGAGTCCTATGACTACACATTC. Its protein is CAIRSSGTESYDYTF.

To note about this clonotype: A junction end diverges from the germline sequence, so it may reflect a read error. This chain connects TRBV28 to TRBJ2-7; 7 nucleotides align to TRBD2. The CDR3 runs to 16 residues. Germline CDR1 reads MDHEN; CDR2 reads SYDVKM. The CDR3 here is CASTPFGSSGSYEQYF. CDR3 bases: TGCGCCAGCACCCCCTTTGGGTCTAGCGGTTCCTACGAGCAGTATTTC.

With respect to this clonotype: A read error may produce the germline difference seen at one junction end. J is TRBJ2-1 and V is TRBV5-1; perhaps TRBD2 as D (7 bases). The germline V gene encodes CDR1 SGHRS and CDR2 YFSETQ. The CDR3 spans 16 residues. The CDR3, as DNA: TGCGCCAGCAGCTTGACCCTAGGGGGGGGCTACAAAGAGCAGTTCTTC. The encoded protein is CASSLTLGGGYKEQFF.

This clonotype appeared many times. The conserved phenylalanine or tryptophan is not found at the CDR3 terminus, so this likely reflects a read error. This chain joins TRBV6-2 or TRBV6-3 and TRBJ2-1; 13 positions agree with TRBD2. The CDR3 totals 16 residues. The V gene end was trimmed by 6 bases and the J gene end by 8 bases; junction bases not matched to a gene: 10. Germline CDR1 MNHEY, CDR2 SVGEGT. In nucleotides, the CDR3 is TGTGCCAGCAGCCCCCGGACTAGCGGGAGAGCAGATGAGCAGTTCCTC. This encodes CASSPRTSGRADEQFL.

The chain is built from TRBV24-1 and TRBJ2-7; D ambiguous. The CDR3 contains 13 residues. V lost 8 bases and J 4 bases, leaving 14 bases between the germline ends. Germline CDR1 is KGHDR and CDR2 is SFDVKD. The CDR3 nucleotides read TGTGCCACCATTGACTGGACGGATTACGAGCAGTACTTC. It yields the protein CATIDWTDYEQYF.

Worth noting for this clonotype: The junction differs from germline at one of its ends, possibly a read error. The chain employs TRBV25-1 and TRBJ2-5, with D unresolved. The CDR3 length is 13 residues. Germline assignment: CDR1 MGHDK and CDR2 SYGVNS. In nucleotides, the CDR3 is TGTGCCAGCGGTTGGACGTCTATGGAGACCCACTACTTC. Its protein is CASGWTSMETHYF.

CDR3 in amino acids: CASRRRQGRGTDTQYF. CDR3 nucleotide sequence: TGTGCCAGCAGGCGACGACAGGGGAGAGGGACGGATACGCAGTATTTT. The chain has TRBV14 and TRBJ2-3; TRBD1 matches at 8 bases. Germline V gene data show CDR1 as SGHDN and CDR2 as FVKESK. V trimming: 6 bases; J trimming: 6 bases; junction bases outside the gene matches: 14. The CDR3 contains 16 residues. Drawing the rest from reference TRBV14 and TRBJ2-3, the complete variable domain is EAGVTQFPSHSVIEKGQTVTLRCDPISGHDNLYWYRRVMGKEIKFLLHFVKESKQDESGMPNNRFLAERTGGTYSTLKVQPAELEDSGVYFCASRRRQGRGTDTQYFGPGTRLTVL.

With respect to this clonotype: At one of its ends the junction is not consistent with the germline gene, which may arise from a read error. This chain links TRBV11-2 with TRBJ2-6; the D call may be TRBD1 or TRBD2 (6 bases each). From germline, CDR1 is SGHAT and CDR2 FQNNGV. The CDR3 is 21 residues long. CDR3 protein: CASIMGGDRSISLSGANVPTF. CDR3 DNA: TGTGCCAGCATCATGGGGGGAGACAGGAGCATTTCCCTCTCTGGGGCCAACGTCCCGACTTTC.

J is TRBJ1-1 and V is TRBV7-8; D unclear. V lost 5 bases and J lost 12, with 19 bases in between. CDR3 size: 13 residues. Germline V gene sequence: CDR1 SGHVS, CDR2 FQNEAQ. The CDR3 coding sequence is TGTGCCAGCAGCCTAGAGCAGAGCCGAGGGACTTTCTTT. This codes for CASSLEQSRGTFF.

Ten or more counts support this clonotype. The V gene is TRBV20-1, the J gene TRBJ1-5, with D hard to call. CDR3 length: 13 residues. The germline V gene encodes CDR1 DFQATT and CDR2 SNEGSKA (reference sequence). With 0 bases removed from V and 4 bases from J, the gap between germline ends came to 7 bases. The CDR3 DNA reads TGCAGTGCTAGAGATTCGGGTAATCAGCCCCAGCATTTT. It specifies CSARDSGNQPQHF.

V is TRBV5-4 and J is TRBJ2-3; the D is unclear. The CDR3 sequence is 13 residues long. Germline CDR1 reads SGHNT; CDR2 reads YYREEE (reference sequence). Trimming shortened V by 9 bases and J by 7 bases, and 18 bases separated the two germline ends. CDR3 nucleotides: TGTGCCAACAGTCCCCCGAGTGTTAATACGCAGTATTTT. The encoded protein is CANSPPSVNTQYF.

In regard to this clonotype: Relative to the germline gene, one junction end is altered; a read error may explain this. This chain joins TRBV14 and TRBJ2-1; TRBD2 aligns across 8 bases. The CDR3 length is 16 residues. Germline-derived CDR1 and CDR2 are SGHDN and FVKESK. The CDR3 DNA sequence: TGTGCCAGCAGTGCCGTAGCGGGATGGGTTGACAATAAGCAGTTCTTC. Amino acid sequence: CASSAVAGWVDNKQFF.

CDR3 residues: CASSFGGTNTGELFF. The CDR3 DNA follows: TGTGCCAGCAGCTTCGGCGGGACGAACACCGGGGAGCTGTTTTTT. This rearrangement joins TRBV9 to TRBJ2-2; maybe TRBD2 (6 bases). CDR3 length: 15 residues. The V end lost 4 bases, the J end lost 0 bases, and 10 bases lay between the germline ends. The germline V gene encodes CDR1 SGDLS and CDR2 YYNGEE.

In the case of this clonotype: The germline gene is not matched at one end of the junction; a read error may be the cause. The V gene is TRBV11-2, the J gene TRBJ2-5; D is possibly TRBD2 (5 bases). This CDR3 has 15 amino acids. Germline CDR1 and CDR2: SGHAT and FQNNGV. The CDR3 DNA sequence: TGTGCCAGCAGCTTGATAGAGGGCAAGGGAGAGTCCCAATACTTC. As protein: CASSLIEGKGESQYF.

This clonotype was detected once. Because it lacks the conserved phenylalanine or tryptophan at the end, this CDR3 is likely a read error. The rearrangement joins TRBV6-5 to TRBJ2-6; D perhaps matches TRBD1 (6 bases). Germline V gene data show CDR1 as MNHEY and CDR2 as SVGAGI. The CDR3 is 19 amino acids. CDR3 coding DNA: TGTGCCTGCAAGGAGAAACCGGGACACCTGAGCTCTGAGGCCAACGTACTGACTATC. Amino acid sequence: CACKEKPGHLSSEANVLTI.

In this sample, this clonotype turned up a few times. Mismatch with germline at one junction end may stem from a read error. The CDR3 reads CANSQEGRRETQYF. The CDR3 nucleotides are TGCGCCAACAGCCAAGAAGGGCGCCGGGAGACCCAGTACTTC. This rearrangement joins TRBV4-1 to TRBJ2-5; D ambiguous. The CDR3 has 14 amino acids. Germline CDR1 and CDR2: MGHRA and YSYEKL.

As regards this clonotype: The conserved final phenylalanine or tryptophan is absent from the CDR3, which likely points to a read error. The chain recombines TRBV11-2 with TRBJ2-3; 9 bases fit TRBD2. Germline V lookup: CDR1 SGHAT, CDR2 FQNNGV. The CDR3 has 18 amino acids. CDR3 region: CTNSEAPQRLAATDTQYI. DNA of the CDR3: TGTACCAACAGCGAGGCCCCACAGAGACTAGCGGCCACAGATACGCAGTATATT.

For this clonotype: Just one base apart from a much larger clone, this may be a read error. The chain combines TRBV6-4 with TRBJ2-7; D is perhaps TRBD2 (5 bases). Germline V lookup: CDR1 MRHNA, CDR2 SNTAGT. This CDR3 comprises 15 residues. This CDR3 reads CASSEHGDSSYKQYF. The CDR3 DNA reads TGTGCCAGCAGTGAACACGGGGATAGCTCCTACAAGCAGTACTTC.